These 14 T cell receptor beta chains originate from one sample sequenced in a study of regulatory T cells in long-lasting Graves disease. Time point reported: persistent/refractory GD, antithyroid drugs over 5 years with positive TRAb. The TCR library was made from RNA that had been extracted from PBMCs in TRIzol. HTBI primers from iRepertoire and Arm-PCR of CDR3 regions yielded the TCR beta libraries. TCRdb redid the calling of the multiplex PCR reads with MiXCR, one entry per CDR3 protein. The data show 450,000 or so distinct CDR3 sequences, approximately 23% seen once. This material consisted of peripheral blood mononuclear cells (PBMCs), taken when the disease was refractory, from a patient treated with antithyroid drugs. The receptors originated from a female donor with Graves disease.

This clonotype was found many times. V usage is TRBV27 and J usage is TRBJ2-7, with TRBD1 matching over 10 bases. The germline gives CDR1 MNHEY, CDR2 SMNVEV (reference sequence). J lost 3 bases, V lost 3 bases, and 2 bases had no gene match. CDR3 length: 14 amino acids. The CDR3, as DNA: TGTGCCAGCAGTTTGGGACAGGGGTTCTACGAGCAGTACTTC. As protein: CASSLGQGFYEQYF.

The J gene is TRBJ2-7, the V gene TRBV29-1; either TRBD1 or TRBD2 may fit D (5 bases each). CDR3 size: 14 residues. CDR1 and CDR2 (germline): SQVTM, ANQGSEA. V was cut by 4 bases and J by 1 base, with 14 bases left in between. Here the CDR3 reads CSVASGTASYEQYF. Here the CDR3 DNA reads TGCAGCGTTGCTTCCGGGACGGCATCCTACGAGCAGTACTTC.

This clonotype was found many times. The J gene is TRBJ2-7, the V gene TRBV2, with D tentatively TRBD2 (6 bases). The V gene lost 7 bases and the J gene lost 5 bases, with 12 bases spanning the gap. The V gene's germline CDR1 is SNHLY and CDR2 FYNNEI. CDR3 length: 12 amino acids. The CDR3 nucleotides read TGTGCCAGCATCTCCGGGGGTAACGAGCAGTACTTC. Translating gives CASISGGNEQYF. The full variable domain, completed using reference TRBV2 and TRBJ2-7, is EPEVTQTPSHQVTQMGQEVILRCVPISNHLYFYWYRQILGQKVEFLVSFYNNEISEKSEIFDDQFSVERPDGSNFTLKIRSTKLEDSAMYFCASISGGNEQYFGPGTRLTVT.

This clonotype was picked up a small number of times. The J gene is TRBJ1-1, the V gene TRBV29-1; 10 bases line up with TRBD1. V lost 6 bases, J lost 3 bases, and 4 bases stayed unmatched. Germline assignment: CDR1 SQVTM and CDR2 ANQGSEA. The CDR3 is 13 amino acids. The CDR3 sequence is CSVAGQGDTEAFF. The CDR3, as DNA: TGCAGCGTCGCCGGACAGGGGGACACTGAAGCTTTCTTT.

The V and J genes are TRBV20-1 and TRBJ1-6, with 7 nucleotides matching TRBD1. This CDR3 is 18 amino acids long. Germline loops: CDR1 DFQATT, CDR2 SNEGSKA (reference sequence). V was clipped by 3 bases and J by 0 bases; unmatched bases: 11. CDR3 region: CSARDFGQALSYNSPLHF. Written as DNA, the CDR3 is TGCAGTGCTAGGGACTTCGGACAGGCACTCTCCTATAATTCACCCCTCCACTTT.

The chain combines TRBV30 with TRBJ1-2; no clear D gene. V was trimmed by 4 bases and J by 2 bases, leaving 8 bases between them. Germline values: CDR1 GTSNPN, CDR2 SVGIG (reference sequence). The CDR3 has 12 amino acids. The DNA for the CDR3 is TGTGCCTGGACGGGCGTGAACTATGGCTACACCTTC. Translating it yields CAWTGVNYGYTF.

The gene calls are TRBV5-1 and TRBJ1-2, with 9 nucleotides matching TRBD1. Trimming cost V 4 bases and J 8 bases; bases outside gene matches: 9. Per the germline V gene, CDR1 is SGHRS and CDR2 is YFSETQ. The CDR3 length is 14 residues. CDR3 amino acids: CASSPEQGAQGYTF. The CDR3 DNA reads TGCGCCAGCAGCCCCGAACAGGGGGCGCAAGGCTACACCTTC.

The rearrangement uses TRBV6-1 and TRBJ2-1, with 9 bases lining up with TRBD1. Trimming cost V 11 bases and J 0 bases; bases outside gene matches: 20. This CDR3 is 19 amino acids long. Germline CDR1 reads MNHNS; CDR2 reads SASEGT. CDR3 DNA sequence: TGTGCCTCCGCCAGAATGGACAGGGGAAGGGGGAGCTCCTACAATGAGCAGTTCTTC. Protein product: CASARMDRGRGSSYNEQFF.

This clonotype was detected once. V gene TRBV5-1 combines with J gene TRBJ2-5; 8 bases are a match to TRBD1. V gave up 4 bases and J gave up 1 base; unmatched junction bases: 9. Germline loops: CDR1 SGHRS, CDR2 YFSETQ. The CDR3 consists of 16 residues. The CDR3 sequence is CASSPLGQGVQETQYF. CDR3 in DNA: TGCGCCAGCAGCCCTCTCGGACAGGGCGTCCAAGAGACCCAGTACTTC.

The J gene is TRBJ2-3, the V gene TRBV28; D is unresolved. The CDR3 runs to 12 residues. Per the germline V gene, CDR1 is MDHEN and CDR2 is SYDVKM. Trimming cost V 1 base and J 7 bases, with 6 bases left between them. The CDR3 DNA reads TGTGCCAGCAGTTTATCCCTTTATACGCAGTATTTT. Encoded protein: CASSLSLYTQYF.

This clonotype was seen ten or more times. The genes are TRBV28 and TRBJ1-4; 7 nucleotides match TRBD1. Germline V gene sequence: CDR1 MDHEN, CDR2 SYDVKM. J lost 3 bases, V lost 6 bases, and 4 bases had no gene match. The CDR3 extends over 14 amino acids. CDR3 nucleotide sequence: TGTGCCAGCAGCAGGGGGGACGCTAATGAAAAACTGTTTTTT. Translation gives CASSRGDANEKLFF.

This clonotype was observed a handful of times. The chain links TRBV20-1 to TRBJ2-7; D gene unclear. The CDR3 covers 16 residues. V lost 1 base and J lost 5, with 21 bases in between. Per the germline V gene, CDR1 is DFQATT and CDR2 is SNEGSKA (reference sequence). CDR3 amino acids: CSARGLLIGLPNEQYF. The CDR3 region has the DNA TGCAGTGCTAGAGGGCTATTGATCGGCCTTCCTAACGAGCAGTACTTC.

The chain combines TRBV7-8 with TRBJ2-3; 12 positions match TRBD2. The CDR3 runs 17 residues. CDR1 is SGHVS and CDR2 is FQNEAQ in the germline V gene. The trim removed 5 bases at V and 1 base at J, leaving 7 bases unmatched. In nucleotides, the CDR3 is TGTGCCAGCAGCCATTGGACTAGCGGGACCCGCACAGATACGCAGTATTTT. It yields the protein CASSHWTSGTRTDTQYF.

This clonotype was detected a few times. The chain employs TRBV12-3 or TRBV12-4 and TRBJ2-2; D call uncertain. V was clipped by 4 bases and J by 6 bases, with 6 bases between them. CDR3 length equals 12 residues. The chain's CDR3 is CASSSPAGELFF. The CDR3 region has the DNA TGTGCCAGCAGTTCCCCCGCCGGGGAGCTGTTTTTT.